This TCR beta chain was identified in a study of cytotoxic CD8 clonotypes in ibrutinib-treated CLL. Produced via immunoSEQ multiplex PCR; TCRdb's table is partial and in-frame only. The sample consists of more than 60,000 clones, less than 85% of them appearing once. Germline CDR1 SGHTA, CDR2 FQGNSA. This CDR3 contains 15 residues. V dropped 5 bases and J dropped 5 bases, with 18 bases sitting between them. This specimen was PBMCs, taken after 24 months of ibrutinib treatment. The receptor's source is a human donor with chronic lymphocytic leukemia. This chain uses TRBV7-2 with TRBJ2-5; D perhaps matches TRBD1 (5 bases). CDR3 DNA sequence: TGTGCCAGCAGCCGCCAGGGTAGGCAGCCGGAGACCCAGTACTTC. The encoded protein is CASSRQGRQPETQYF.